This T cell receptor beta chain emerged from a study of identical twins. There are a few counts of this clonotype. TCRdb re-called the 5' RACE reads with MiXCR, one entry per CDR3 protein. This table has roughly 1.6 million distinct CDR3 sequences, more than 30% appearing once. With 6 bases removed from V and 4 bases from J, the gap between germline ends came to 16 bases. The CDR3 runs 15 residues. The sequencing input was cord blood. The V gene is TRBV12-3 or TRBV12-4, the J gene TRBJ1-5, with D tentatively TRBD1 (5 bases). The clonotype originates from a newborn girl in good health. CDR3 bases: TGTGCCAGCAGGCGAGGGACCCTCCTTAATCAGCCCCAGCATTTT. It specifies CASRRGTLLNQPQHF.